The rows below give T cell receptor beta chains drawn from one sample of a study of blood T cell repertoires in COVID-19. Sequenced by immunoSEQ multiplex PCR; TCRdb stores in-frame clones only, minus some. The table records under 75,000 clones, 80% of them present only once. Sequencing was performed on peripheral blood. The receptors here all came from a man between 65 and 80 years old who had recovered from COVID-19. Both conserved end residues are part of each CDR3. A D gene is named only where the DNA matches it firmly. The size field is filled for only some rows; it gives once, few, many or a size class.

CDR3 DNA	CDR3 protein	V gene	J gene	D gene	clone size
TGTGCCAGCAGCCCCCGGGGACAGGGAAACACCGGGGAGCTGTTTTTT	CASSPRGQGNTGELFF	TRBV9	TRBJ2-2	TRBD1	.
TGTGCCAGCAGCTTAGAAAACAGGGTAGGCGAAAAACTGTTTTTT	CASSLENRVGEKLFF	TRBV7-2	TRBJ1-4	.	once
TGTGCCAGCAGTTACCGGGTGGGCAGGGGTCAGTGGGAGCAGTACTTC	CASSYRVGRGQWEQYF	TRBV6-5	TRBJ2-7	.	.
TGTGCCAGCAATGGTGGGGGCGGCTACGAGCAGTACTTC	CASNGGGGYEQYF	TRBV6-6	TRBJ2-7	.	.
TGTGCCAGTACGGTTGGGCAGGCCACAGATACGCAGTATTTT	CASTVGQATDTQYF	TRBV19	TRBJ2-3	.	.
TGTGCCAGCAGTACCCCGGGACATGCCTACGAGCAGTACTTC	CASSTPGHAYEQYF	TRBV6-5	TRBJ2-7	.	.
TGCGCCAGCAGCTTGGCCGGGGGGAGGGGTGGCTCTGGGGCCAACGTCCTGACTTTC	CASSLAGGRGGSGANVLTF	TRBV5-1	TRBJ2-6	TRBD2	.
TGTGCCAGCAGTTTAGGGGGGGACTACGAGCAGTACTTC	CASSLGGDYEQYF	TRBV28	TRBJ2-7	TRBD2	.
TGCGCCAGCAGCATAAACAGGGATTTGGGCGGCAATGAGCAGTTCTTC	CASSINRDLGGNEQFF	TRBV5-1	TRBJ2-1	.	.
TGTGCCAGCAGCGCGGGGGGAGCAACTAATGAAAAACTGTTTTTT	CASSAGGATNEKLFF	TRBV5-4	TRBJ1-4	.	.
TGCAGCGTTAGCAGCCTAGTACAAGAGACCCAGTACTTC	CSVSSLVQETQYF	TRBV29-1	TRBJ2-5	.	.
TGTGCCAGCAGTCCCCGGGACTTCAACTCCTACGAGCAGTACTTC	CASSPRDFNSYEQYF	TRBV28	TRBJ2-7	.	.
TGTGCCAGCAGCCCTGAAATACAGGGGACTCAGCCCCAGCATTTT	CASSPEIQGTQPQHF	TRBV5-5	TRBJ1-5	TRBD1	.
TGCGCCAGCAGCTTGGGAAGCGGGGGCACAGATACGCAGTATTTT	CASSLGSGGTDTQYF	TRBV5-1	TRBJ2-3	TRBD2	.
TGTGCCAGCAGCAAATCCCCCCCAGGGCTCTTCTCCCTCCACTTT	CASSKSPPGLFSLHF	TRBV28	TRBJ1-6	.	few
TGTGCCAGCAGCCAAGGGGCGGGCACTGAAGCTTTCTTT	CASSQGAGTEAFF	TRBV3-1/TRBV3-2	TRBJ1-1	.	.
TGTGCCAGCAGCCTTACAGGGATCGGCTCCGACTATGGCTACACCTTC	CASSLTGIGSDYGYTF	TRBV7-9	TRBJ1-2	.	.